The TCR beta chain described here comes from a study of T cell clonotyping in hematopoietic cell transplantation (dated by TCRdb to about 2021). For context, the study as a whole: A total of 135 blood samples were collected in the study from approximately 34 consecutive transplant recipients and their related donors. Patient recruitment ran from September 2015 to January 2017, and follow-up continued until late 2020 or death.

With respect to this clone: It lacks a known antigen. Base-call qualities are not available, and no considerably larger clone is one nucleotide away.

Blood samples for TCR beta sequencing were provided by related transplant donors. Using Nuclei Lysis Solution, genomic DNA was extracted from unfractionated peripheral blood mononuclear cells that were either fresh or cryopreserved. The paper as a whole reports these results and caveats: The sample size was limited, and because cells were not sorted, the contributions of CD4 and CD8 repertoires could not be separated. After transplant, TCR diversity in recipients dropped, and pathologically expanded clonotypes climbed progressively between day 30 and day 180. Just a small fraction of recipient repertoires overlapped with donor repertoires, and more than 97% appeared de novo at the given depth. Donor and pretransplant recipient Inverse Simpson Index values predicted broader posttransplant TCR repertoire diversity.

The immunoSEQ assay, a bias-controlled multiplex PCR using V- and J-specific primers, was used to amplify TCR beta CDR3 regions from genomic DNA. In a second PCR step, the CDR3 amplicons were tagged with a proprietary barcode plus Illumina adapter sequences. An Illumina MiSeq instrument was used to sequence the CDR3 libraries. From the authors' description of their analysis: Export and quality control were done with immunoSEQ Analyzer 3.0, while downstream analyses used R Bioconductor and Immunarch. Repertoire metrics were calculated using only productive rearrangements within the normalized downsampled data set. In the normalized cohort, clonotypes with more than 5 templates were defined as pathologically expanded. Repertoire diversity was measured with the Inverse Simpson Index. To capture all clonotypes, CMV-specificity analyses were performed on the non-normalized data set. Drawn from immuneACCESS, this table holds only the in-frame rearrangements with V and J called that TCRdb kept. Clones are partly lost; checked studies trace under half to an unresolved V gene and leave the rest unexplained. V and J calls and clone size are given by that table; D and trimming were obtained from the DNA. Here the sample has about 69,000 clones; approximately 94% occur a single time. The ten largest clones represent about 1.5% of the sample.

This receptor was identified in a man aged 45-65 years in good health. Some clones in this sample may be carry-over from other donors' samples. Sequencing was done on a sample of peripheral blood mononuclear cells.

CDR3 reads: CASSPVGESTDTQYF. The DNA is TGTGCCAGCAGCCCGGTGGGTGAAAGCACAGATACGCAGTATTTT. The chain employs TRBV7-8 and TRBJ2-3, with no reliable assignment of the D segment. As encoded in the germline V gene, CDR1 is SGHVS while CDR2 is FQNEAQ. The CDR3, cysteine through phenylalanine, is 15 amino acids long. Only CDR3 DNA is held: 45 bases, read in frame from base 1. The trim is 5 bases for V and 0 bases for J, with a gap of 12 bases between the germline ends.